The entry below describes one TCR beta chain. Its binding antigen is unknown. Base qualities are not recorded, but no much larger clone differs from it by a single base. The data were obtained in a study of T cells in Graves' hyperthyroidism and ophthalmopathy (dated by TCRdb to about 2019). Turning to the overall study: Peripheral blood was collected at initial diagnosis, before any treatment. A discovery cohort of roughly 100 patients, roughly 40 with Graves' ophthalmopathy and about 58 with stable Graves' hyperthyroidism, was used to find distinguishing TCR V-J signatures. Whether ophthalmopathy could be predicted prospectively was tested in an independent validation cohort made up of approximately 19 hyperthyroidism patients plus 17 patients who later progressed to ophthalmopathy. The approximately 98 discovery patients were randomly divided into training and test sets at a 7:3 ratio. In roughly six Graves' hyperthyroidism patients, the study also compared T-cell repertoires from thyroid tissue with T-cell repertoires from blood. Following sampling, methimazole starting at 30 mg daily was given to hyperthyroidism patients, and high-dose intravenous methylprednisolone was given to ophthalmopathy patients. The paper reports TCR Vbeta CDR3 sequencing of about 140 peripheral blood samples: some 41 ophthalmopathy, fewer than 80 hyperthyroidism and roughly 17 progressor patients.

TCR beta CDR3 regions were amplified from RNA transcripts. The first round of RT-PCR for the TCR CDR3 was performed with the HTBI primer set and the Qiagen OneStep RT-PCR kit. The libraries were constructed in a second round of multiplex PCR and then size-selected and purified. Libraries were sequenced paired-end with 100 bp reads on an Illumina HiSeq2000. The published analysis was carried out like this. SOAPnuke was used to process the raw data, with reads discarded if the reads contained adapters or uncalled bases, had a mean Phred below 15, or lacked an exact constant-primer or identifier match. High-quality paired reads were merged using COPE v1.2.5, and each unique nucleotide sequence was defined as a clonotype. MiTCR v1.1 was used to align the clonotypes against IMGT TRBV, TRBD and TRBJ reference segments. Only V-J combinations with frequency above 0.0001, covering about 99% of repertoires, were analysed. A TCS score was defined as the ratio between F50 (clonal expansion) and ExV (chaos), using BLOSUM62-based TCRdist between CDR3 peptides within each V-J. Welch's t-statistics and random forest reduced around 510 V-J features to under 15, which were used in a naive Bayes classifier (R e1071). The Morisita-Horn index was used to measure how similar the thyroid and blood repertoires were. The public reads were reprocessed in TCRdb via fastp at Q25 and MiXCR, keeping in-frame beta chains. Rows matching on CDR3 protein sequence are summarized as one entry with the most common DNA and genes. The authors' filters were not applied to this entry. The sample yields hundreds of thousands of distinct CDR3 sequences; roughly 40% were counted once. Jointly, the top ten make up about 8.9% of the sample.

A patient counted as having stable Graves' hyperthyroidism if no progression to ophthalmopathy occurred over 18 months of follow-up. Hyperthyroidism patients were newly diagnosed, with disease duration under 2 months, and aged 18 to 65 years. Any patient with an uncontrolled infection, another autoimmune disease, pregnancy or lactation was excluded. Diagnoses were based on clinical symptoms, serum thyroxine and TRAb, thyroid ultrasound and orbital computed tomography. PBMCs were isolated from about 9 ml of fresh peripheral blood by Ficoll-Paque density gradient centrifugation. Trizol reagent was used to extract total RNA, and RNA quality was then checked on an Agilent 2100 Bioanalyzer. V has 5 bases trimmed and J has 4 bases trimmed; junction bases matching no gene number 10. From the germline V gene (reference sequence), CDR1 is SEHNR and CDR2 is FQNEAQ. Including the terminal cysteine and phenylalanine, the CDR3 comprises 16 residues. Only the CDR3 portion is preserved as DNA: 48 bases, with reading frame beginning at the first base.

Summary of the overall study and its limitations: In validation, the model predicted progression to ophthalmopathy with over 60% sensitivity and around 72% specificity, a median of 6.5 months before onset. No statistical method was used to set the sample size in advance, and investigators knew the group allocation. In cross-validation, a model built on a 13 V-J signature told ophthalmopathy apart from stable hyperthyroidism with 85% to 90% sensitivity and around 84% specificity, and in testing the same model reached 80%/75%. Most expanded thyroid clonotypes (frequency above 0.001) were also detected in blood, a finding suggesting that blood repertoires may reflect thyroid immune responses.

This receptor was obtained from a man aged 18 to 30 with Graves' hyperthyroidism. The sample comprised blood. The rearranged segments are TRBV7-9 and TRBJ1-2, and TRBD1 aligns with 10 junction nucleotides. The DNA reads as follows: TGTGCCAGCAGCCCCGGGGGGACAGGGGATGTCTATGGCTACACCTTC. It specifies CASSPGGTGDVYGYTF.